This TCR beta chain was retrieved from a study of cytomegalovirus exposure and HLA in healthy donors. Study findings and constraints: 164 TCR beta chains were listed as cytomegalovirus-associated. Reported results showed that the classifier diagnosed cytomegalovirus status with high specificity and sensitivity.

Of note for this clone: Antigen unknown. The junction departs from germline at one end; a sequencing error may be responsible.

Germline values: CDR1 SGHRS, CDR2 YFSETQ. The CDR3 consists of 19 residues. Although they were nominally healthy when sampled, donors likely had unrecorded immune exposures. Primers for the PCR totalled 60 Vbeta and 13 Jbeta. Source study methods: Around 12 million of 80 million to 85 million unique TCR beta chains were shared, per a later count. Sequencing used immunoSEQ multiplex PCR; TCRdb keeps in-frame clones, though not all of them. That table supplies the V and J calls and clone size; D and trimming were determined from the DNA. The sample consists of roughly 250,000 clones, 84% of them appearing once.

The sequence derives from a woman aged 40 to 50 in good health and CMV-seropositive. The chain couples TRBV5-1 to TRBJ2-6; tentative D call: TRBD1 (5 bases). The source material was PBMCs. The CDR3 here is CASSLAPFSASSGANGLTF. The CDR3 nucleotides read TGCGCCAGCAGCTTGGCCCCATTTTCCGCCAGCTCTGGGGCCAACGGCCTGACTTTC.